This TCR beta chain was obtained from a study of blood T cells in healthy people across ages. At least 6 million PBMCs were isolated per sample. PCR was performed a second time for about 7 to 11 cycles using a sample-barcoded 5' primer and a J-beta primer mix. Each of the cDNA molecules was tagged by a template-switch adaptor with 12 random nucleotides. TCRdb passed the 5' RACE reads through MiXCR, listing each CDR3 protein once. The sample has fewer than 900,000 distinct CDR3 sequences, roughly 47% seen once. This clonotype was picked up many times. This CDR3 is built from 13 residues. The germline V gene has CDR1 SEHNR and CDR2 FQNEAQ (reference sequence). J gave up 7 bases and V 8 bases, and 10 bases lay outside the gene matches.

The sequencing input was blood. The chain joins TRBV7-9 to TRBJ2-7, with 8 bases that match TRBD2. The receptor was derived from a woman between 55 and 75 years old in good health. The CDR3 DNA reads TGTGCCAGCGAGCGAGCGGGAGCTGGGGAGCAGTACTTC. Its translation: CASERAGAGEQYF.